The clone carrying this T cell receptor (beta chain) has a handful of counts. The antigen remains undetermined. These data belong to a study of blood T cells in healthy people across ages. Findings and limits, study-wide: Higher diversity and more naive CD4+ cells were features of long-lived donors, compared to aged donors.

Germline CDR1 MNHEY, CDR2 SVGEGT. This CDR3 comprises 19 residues. The V gene lost 5 bases and the J gene lost 0 bases, with 23 bases spanning the gap. For the second PCR, which ran for 7 to 11 cycles, a sample-barcoded 5' primer and a J-beta primer mix were used. One entry per CDR3 protein results from TCRdb running MiXCR on the 5' RACE reads. This sample has 540,000 or so distinct CDR3 sequences; 27% occur once, and the top ten carry less than 20%. This receptor was identified in a woman between 65 and 79 years old in good health. The rearrangement links TRBV6-2 or TRBV6-3 to TRBJ1-5; weak D call: TRBD1 (6 bases). The specimen sequenced was blood. CDR3 region: CASSRPRGGSSDSNQPQHF. The CDR3 DNA sequence: TGTGCCAGCAGTCGACCGCGAGGGGGGAGTTCGGATAGCAATCAGCCCCAGCATTTT.